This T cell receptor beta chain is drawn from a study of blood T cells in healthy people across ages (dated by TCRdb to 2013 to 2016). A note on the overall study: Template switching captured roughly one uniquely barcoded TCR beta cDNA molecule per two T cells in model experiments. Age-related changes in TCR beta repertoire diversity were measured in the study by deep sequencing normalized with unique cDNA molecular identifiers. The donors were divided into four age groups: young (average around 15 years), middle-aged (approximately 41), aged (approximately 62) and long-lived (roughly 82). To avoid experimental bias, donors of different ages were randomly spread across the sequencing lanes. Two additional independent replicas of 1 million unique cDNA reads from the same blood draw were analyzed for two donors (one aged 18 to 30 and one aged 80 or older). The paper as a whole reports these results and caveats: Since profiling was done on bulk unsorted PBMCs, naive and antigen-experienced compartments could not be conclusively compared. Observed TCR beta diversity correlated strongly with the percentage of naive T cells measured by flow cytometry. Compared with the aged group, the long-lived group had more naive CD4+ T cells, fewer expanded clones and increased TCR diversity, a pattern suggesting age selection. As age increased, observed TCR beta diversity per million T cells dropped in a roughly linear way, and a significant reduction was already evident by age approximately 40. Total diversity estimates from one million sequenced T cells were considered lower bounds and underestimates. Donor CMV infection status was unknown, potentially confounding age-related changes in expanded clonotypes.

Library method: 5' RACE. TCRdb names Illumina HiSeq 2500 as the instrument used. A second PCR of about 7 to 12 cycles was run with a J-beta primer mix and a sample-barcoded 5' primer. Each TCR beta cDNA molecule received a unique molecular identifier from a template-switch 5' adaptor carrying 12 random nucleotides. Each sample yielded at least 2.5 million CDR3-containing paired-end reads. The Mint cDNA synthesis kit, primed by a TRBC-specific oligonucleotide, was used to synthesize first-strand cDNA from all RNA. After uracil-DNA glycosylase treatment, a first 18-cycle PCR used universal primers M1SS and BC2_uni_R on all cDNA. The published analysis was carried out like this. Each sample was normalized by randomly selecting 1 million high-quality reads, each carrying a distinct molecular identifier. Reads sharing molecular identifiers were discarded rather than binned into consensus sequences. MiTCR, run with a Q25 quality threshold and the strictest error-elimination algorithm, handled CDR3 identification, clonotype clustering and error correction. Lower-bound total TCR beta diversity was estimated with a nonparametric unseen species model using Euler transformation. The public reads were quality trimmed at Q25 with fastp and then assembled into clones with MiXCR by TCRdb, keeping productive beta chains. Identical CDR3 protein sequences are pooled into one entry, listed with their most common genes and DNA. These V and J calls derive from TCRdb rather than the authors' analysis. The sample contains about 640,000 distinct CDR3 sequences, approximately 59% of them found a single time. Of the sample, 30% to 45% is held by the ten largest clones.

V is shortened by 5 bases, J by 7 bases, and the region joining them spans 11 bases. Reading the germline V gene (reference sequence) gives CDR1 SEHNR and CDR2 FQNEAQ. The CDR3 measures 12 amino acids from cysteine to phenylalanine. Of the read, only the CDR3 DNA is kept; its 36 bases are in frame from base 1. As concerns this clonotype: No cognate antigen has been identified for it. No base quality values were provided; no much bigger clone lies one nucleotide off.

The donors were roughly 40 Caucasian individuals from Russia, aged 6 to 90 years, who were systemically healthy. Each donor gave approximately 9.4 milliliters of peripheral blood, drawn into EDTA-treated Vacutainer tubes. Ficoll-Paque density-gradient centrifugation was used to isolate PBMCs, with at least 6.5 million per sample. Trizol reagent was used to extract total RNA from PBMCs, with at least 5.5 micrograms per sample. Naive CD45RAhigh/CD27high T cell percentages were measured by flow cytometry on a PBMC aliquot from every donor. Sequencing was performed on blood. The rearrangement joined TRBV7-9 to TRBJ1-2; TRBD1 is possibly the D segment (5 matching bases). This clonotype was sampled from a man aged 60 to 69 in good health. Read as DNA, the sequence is TGTGCCAGCAGCCTCCGAGGGGTTGGCTACACCTTC. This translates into CASSLRGVGYTF.